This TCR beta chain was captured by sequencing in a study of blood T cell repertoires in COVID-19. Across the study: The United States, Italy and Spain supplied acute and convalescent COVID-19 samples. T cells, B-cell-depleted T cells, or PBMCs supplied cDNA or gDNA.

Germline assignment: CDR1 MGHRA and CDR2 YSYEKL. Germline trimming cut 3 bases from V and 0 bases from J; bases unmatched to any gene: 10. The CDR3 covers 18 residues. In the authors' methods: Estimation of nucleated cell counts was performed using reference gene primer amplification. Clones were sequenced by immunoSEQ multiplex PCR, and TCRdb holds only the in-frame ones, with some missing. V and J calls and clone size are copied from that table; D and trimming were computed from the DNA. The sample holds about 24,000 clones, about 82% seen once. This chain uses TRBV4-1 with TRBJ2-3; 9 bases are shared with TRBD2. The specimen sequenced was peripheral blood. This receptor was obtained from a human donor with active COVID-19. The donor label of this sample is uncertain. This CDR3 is CASSHVASGTPSTDTQYF. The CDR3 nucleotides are TGCGCCAGCAGCCATGTGGCTAGCGGGACCCCTAGCACAGATACGCAGTATTTT.